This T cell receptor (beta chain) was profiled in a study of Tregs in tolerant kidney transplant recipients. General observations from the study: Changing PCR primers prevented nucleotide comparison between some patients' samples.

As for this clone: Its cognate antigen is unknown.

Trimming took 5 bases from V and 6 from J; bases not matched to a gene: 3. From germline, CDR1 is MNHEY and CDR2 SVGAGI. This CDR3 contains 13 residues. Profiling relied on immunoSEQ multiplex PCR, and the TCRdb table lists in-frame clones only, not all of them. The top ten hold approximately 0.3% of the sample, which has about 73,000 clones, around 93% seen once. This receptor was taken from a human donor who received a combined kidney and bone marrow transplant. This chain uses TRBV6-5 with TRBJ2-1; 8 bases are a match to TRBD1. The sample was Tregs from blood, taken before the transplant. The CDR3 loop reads CASSTTGVNEQFF. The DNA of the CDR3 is TGTGCCAGCAGTACGACAGGGGTCAATGAGCAGTTCTTC.